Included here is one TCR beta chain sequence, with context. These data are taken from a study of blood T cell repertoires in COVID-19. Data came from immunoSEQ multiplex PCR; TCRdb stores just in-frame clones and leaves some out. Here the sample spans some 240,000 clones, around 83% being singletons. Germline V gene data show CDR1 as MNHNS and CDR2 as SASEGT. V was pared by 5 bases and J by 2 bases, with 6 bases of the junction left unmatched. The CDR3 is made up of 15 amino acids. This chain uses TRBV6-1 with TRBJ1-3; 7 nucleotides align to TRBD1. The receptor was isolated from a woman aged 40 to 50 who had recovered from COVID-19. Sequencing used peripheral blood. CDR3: CASSFIDRAGNTIYF. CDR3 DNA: TGTGCCAGCAGTTTTATAGACAGGGCTGGAAACACCATATATTTT.